The 16 T cell receptor beta chains given below trace back to one sample, sequenced in a study of cytomegalovirus exposure and HLA in healthy donors. Primers: 60 Vbeta forward and 13 Jbeta reverse. TCRdb's copy holds only in-frame clones and misses some; the assay was immunoSEQ multiplex PCR. The sample has about 200,000 clones, 75% to 90% seen once. The sample was PBMCs. These receptors were obtained from a man between 25 and 39 years old in good health and CMV-seronegative.

The V call is TRBV11-2, the J call TRBJ2-1; 8 positions match TRBD2. Per the germline V gene, CDR1 is SGHAT and CDR2 is FQNNGV. The CDR3 runs 16 residues. V shed 5 bases, J shed 8 bases, and the junction held 14 bases outside the gene matches. The CDR3 reads CASSQGSGGPLDEQFF. The CDR3 nucleotides are TGTGCCAGCAGCCAGGGATCGGGAGGGCCCTTGGATGAGCAGTTCTTC.

V is TRBV4-1 and J is TRBJ1-2; no definite D call. Germline assignment: CDR1 MGHRA and CDR2 YSYEKL. CDR3 length: 14 amino acids. Trimming cost V 0 bases and J 4 bases, with 9 bases left between them. The CDR3 is CASSQDRGSYGYTF. For the CDR3, the DNA is TGCGCCAGCAGCCAAGATCGGGGTTCCTATGGCTACACCTTC.

Only one count was recorded for this clone. The V gene is TRBV5-4, the J gene TRBJ2-5, with D unclear. Germline V gene data show CDR1 as SGHNT and CDR2 as YYREEE (reference sequence). The CDR3 length is 13 residues. V was trimmed by 4 bases and J by 5 bases, leaving 12 bases between them. CDR3 in amino acids: CASSPAAAETQYF. DNA of the CDR3: TGTGCCAGCAGCCCGGCGGCGGCGGAGACCCAGTACTTC.

CDR3 nucleotides: TGTGCCAGCAGTTACTCGCAGGCTGGGCCCAACACTGAAGCTTTCTTT. Amino acids: CASSYSQAGPNTEAFF. The chain recombines TRBV6-5 with TRBJ1-1; D gene uncertain. This CDR3 comprises 16 residues. Trimming stripped 0 bases from V and 2 bases from J, with 13 bases between. The germline gives CDR1 MNHEY, CDR2 SVGAGI.

This clone has a single count. The chain is built from TRBV7-6 and TRBJ2-1; TRBD2 is a possible D gene (5 bases). The CDR3 has 13 amino acids. The V and J ends lost 1 base and 9 bases respectively, with 10 bases between them. In germline, CDR1 is SGHVS, CDR2 FNYEAQ. CDR3 DNA sequence: TGTGCCAGCAGCTTAGACCCCGCGGGTGAGCAGTTCTTC. It translates to CASSLDPAGEQFF.

The chain couples TRBV6-6 to TRBJ1-3, with TRBD1 as a possible D gene (5 bases). V lost 0 bases to trimming and J lost 4 bases, with 7 bases between them. Germline V gene lookup returns CDR1 MNHNY and CDR2 SVGAGI (reference sequence). CDR3 length: 14 residues. The CDR3 nucleotides are TGTGCCAGCAGTTACTCCGACAGAGGAAACACCATATATTTT. This encodes CASSYSDRGNTIYF.

The gene calls are TRBV5-4 and TRBJ2-5; 7 nucleotides match TRBD1. Judging by the DNA end, TRBJ2-7 fits better; the J call may be wrong. The V gene's germline CDR1 is SGHNT and CDR2 YYREEE (reference sequence). The CDR3 has 13 amino acids. This CDR3 reads CASSLGQGFEQYF. For the CDR3, the DNA is TGTGCCAGCAGCTTGGGACAGGGTTTCGAGCAGTACTTC.

In this sample, this clone turned up once. CDR3 nucleotides: TGTGCCAGCAGCCAAGATGGGGGACTAGCGGGAGGCAACGGCCCAGGGACCCAGTACTTC. As protein: CASSQDGGLAGGNGPGTQYF. The J gene is TRBJ2-5, the V gene TRBV14, with 15 nucleotides matching TRBD2. There are 20 residues in the CDR3. The junction had 15 bases not matched to a gene; V was cut back by 0 bases and J by 7 bases. CDR1 is SGHDN, CDR2 FVKESK, per germline.

This clone occurred a few times. For the CDR3, the DNA is TGTGCCAGCAGTCCCATAGGGGACAGACCGTCGGGCTACACCTTC. Protein sequence: CASSPIGDRPSGYTF. The chain employs TRBV6-1 and TRBJ1-2; 7 bases line up with TRBD1. Trimming cost V 5 bases and J 8 bases; bases outside gene matches: 14. Germline V lookup: CDR1 MNHNS, CDR2 SASEGT. The CDR3 has 15 residues.

The sample holds one count of this clone. The chain joins TRBV6-1 to TRBJ2-7; D gene ambiguous. CDR1 MNHNS and CDR2 SASEGT come from the germline V gene. The CDR3 length is 11 residues. V gave up 6 bases and J gave up 0 bases, with 3 bases separating them. CDR3 bases: TGTGCCAGCAGGGCCTCCTACGAGCAGTACTTC. Its protein product is CASRASYEQYF.

As concerns this clone: Other DNA sequences in the same sample also yield this CDR3. The chain uses TRBV7-8 and TRBJ2-3; perhaps TRBD2 as D (6 bases). V shed 1 base and J shed 1 base, with 9 bases lying between them. The germline V gene has CDR1 SGHVS and CDR2 FQNEAQ. The CDR3 is 15 amino acids. In DNA, the CDR3 is TGTGCCAGCAGCTTAGTCGGCGGGGGCACAGATACGCAGTATTTT. Amino acid sequence: CASSLVGGGTDTQYF.

The V and J genes are TRBV10-1 and TRBJ1-1; TRBD1 matches at 7 bases. With V trimmed by 3 bases and J by 3 bases, 4 bases remained unmatched. There are 14 residues in the CDR3. The V gene's germline CDR1 is WNHNN and CDR2 SYGVQD (reference sequence). The CDR3 coding sequence is TGCGCCAGCAGTGAAACAGGGGTGTACACTGAAGCTTTCTTT. The encoded protein is CASSETGVYTEAFF.

This clone was detected a few times. The chain employs TRBV7-9 and TRBJ1-3, with D tentatively TRBD1 (6 bases). The CDR3 length is 15 residues. Trimming took off 1 base at V and 10 bases at J, with 17 bases between the two ends. Germline assignment: CDR1 SEHNR and CDR2 FQNEAQ (reference sequence). CDR3 in DNA: TGTGCCAGCAGCTTAGGTGCGACAGGTGGTAGAACCATATATTTT. This sequence encodes CASSLGATGGRTIYF.

In DNA form, the CDR3 reads TGTGCCAGTAGTATACTGGGGGCCCGGAATCAGCCCCAGCATTTT. The encoded protein is CASSILGARNQPQHF. This chain links TRBV19 with TRBJ1-5; D perhaps matches TRBD1 (6 bases). The CDR3 is 15 residues long. The germline gives CDR1 LNHDA, CDR2 SQIVND (reference sequence). The V end lost 2 bases, the J end lost 4 bases, and 12 bases lay between the germline ends.

The chain carries TRBV7-8 and TRBJ2-7; 10 bases map to TRBD1. V shed 3 bases, J shed 4 bases, and the junction held 3 bases outside the gene matches. This CDR3 contains 14 residues. The germline V gene encodes CDR1 SGHVS and CDR2 FQNEAQ. DNA for the CDR3: TGTGCCAGCAGCTTCGACAGGGGGCGGTACGAGCAGTACTTC. This codes for CASSFDRGRYEQYF.

This clone was recorded a few times. The J gene is TRBJ2-7, the V gene TRBV28, with TRBD2 matching 9 bases. V trimming: 6 bases; J trimming: 3 bases; junction bases outside the gene matches: 6. This CDR3 is 14 amino acids long. The germline CDR1 and CDR2 sequences are MDHEN and SYDVKM. CDR3 sequence reads: CASRSSGGFYEQYF. In nucleotides, the CDR3 is TGTGCCAGCAGGAGTAGCGGGGGATTCTACGAGCAGTACTTC.